These 17 T cell receptor beta chains were sequenced from one sample in a study of long-term antiretroviral therapy in people with HIV. The run of the v3.0 immunoSEQ assay was at survey level. Libraries were prepared by immunoSEQ multiplex PCR; TCRdb keeps only in-frame clonotypes and omits some of them. The repertoire consists of roughly 21,000 clones, with 81% occurring once and the leading ten covering about 12%. Source: unsorted PBMCs, taken 0.1 years before starting antiretroviral therapy. The receptors shown here come from a man aged 40-50 years with HIV.

Here the CDR3 reads CASSHADTQYF. CDR3 DNA sequence: TGTGCCAGCAGCCATGCAGATACGCAGTATTTT. The chain employs TRBV5-4 and TRBJ2-3; D gene unclear. V gave up 4 bases and J gave up 4 bases, with 4 bases separating them. The CDR3 covers 11 residues. Germline lookup yields CDR1 SGHNT and CDR2 YYREEE (reference sequence).

This rearrangement joins TRBV18 to TRBJ1-1; D gene ambiguous. This CDR3 contains 14 residues. V was pared by 2 bases and J by 1 base, with 8 bases between. Per the germline V gene, CDR1 is KGHSH and CDR2 is LQKENI. For the CDR3, the DNA is TGTGCCAGCTCACCAATTACCAGGAACACTGAAGCTTTCTTT. Translated: CASSPITRNTEAFF.

The V call is TRBV5-4, the J call TRBJ2-3, with a possible D match to TRBD2 (7 bases). CDR3 size: 14 residues. From germline, CDR1 is SGHNT and CDR2 YYREEE (reference sequence). The V end was cut by 6 bases, the J end by 5 bases, with 16 bases between. CDR3 coding DNA: TGTGCCAGCACCCGGGGGCGGGAGAAAGATACGCAGTATTTT. It is translated as CASTRGREKDTQYF. Filled out from reference TRBV5-4 and TRBJ2-3, the complete variable domain reads ETGVTQSPTHLIKTRGQQVTLRCSSQSGHNTVSWYQQALGQGPQFIFQYYREEENGRGNFPPRFSGLQFPNYSSELNVNALELDDSALYLCASTRGREKDTQYFGPGTRLTVL.

This chain uses TRBV27 with TRBJ1-5, with 8 bases matching TRBD1. This CDR3 spans 18 amino acids. The germline gives CDR1 MNHEY, CDR2 SMNVEV (reference sequence). Trimming took 5 bases from V and 0 from J; bases not matched to a gene: 12. CDR3 in amino acids: CASSAWAGGFNSNQPQHF. For the CDR3, the DNA is TGTGCCAGCAGTGCGTGGGCAGGGGGCTTTAATAGCAATCAGCCCCAGCATTTT.

V is TRBV19 and J is TRBJ2-7; 11 bases are a match to TRBD1. The CDR3 sequence is 15 residues long. Germline trimming cut 1 base from V and 3 bases from J; bases unmatched to any gene: 2. CDR1 and CDR2 from the germline V gene are LNHDA and SQIVND (reference sequence). DNA of the CDR3: TGTGCCAGTAGTATAGGGACAGGGGGCTTCTACGAGCAGTACTTC. Protein sequence: CASSIGTGGFYEQYF. Full variable domain (rest looked up from reference TRBV19 and TRBJ2-7): DGGITQSPKYLFRKEGQNVTLSCEQNLNHDAMYWYRQDPGQGLRLIYYSQIVNDFQKGDIAEGYSVSREKKESFPLTVTSAQKNPTAFYLCASSIGTGGFYEQYFGPGTRLTVT.

The chain has TRBV10-3 and TRBJ2-3; D perhaps matches TRBD1 (5 bases). The V gene lost 6 bases and the J gene lost 4 bases, with 20 bases spanning the gap. There are 16 residues in the CDR3. The germline CDR1 and CDR2 sequences are ENHRY and SYGVKD. Here the CDR3 reads CAIRNQDPGIPDTQYF. DNA of the CDR3: TGTGCCATCAGAAACCAGGATCCAGGGATCCCAGATACGCAGTATTTT.

The chain carries TRBV9 and TRBJ1-2; no clear D gene. This CDR3 has 16 amino acids. Trimming removed 0 bases at V and 0 bases at J, with 12 bases between. Germline V gene lookup returns CDR1 SGDLS and CDR2 YYNGEE. CDR3 protein: CASSVGGGQANYGYTF. The DNA for the CDR3 is TGTGCCAGCAGCGTAGGCGGAGGTCAAGCTAACTATGGCTACACCTTC.

V gene TRBV7-2 combines with J gene TRBJ2-3; 9 positions match TRBD2. The CDR3 spans 13 residues. V trimming: 8 bases; J trimming: 1 base; junction bases outside the gene matches: 1. Germline V gene sequence: CDR1 SGHTA, CDR2 FQGNSA. The CDR3 loop reads CASQRGGTDTQYF. CDR3 DNA: TGTGCCAGCCAGCGGGGGGGCACAGATACGCAGTATTTT.

The J gene is TRBJ1-1, the V gene TRBV4-1; maybe TRBD1 (6 bases). The CDR3 loop spans 15 amino acids. Trimming pared 4 bases from V and 4 bases from J, leaving 16 bases between. Germline V gene data show CDR1 as MGHRA and CDR2 as YSYEKL. CDR3 residues: CASSPIGGLGTEAFF. The CDR3 DNA sequence: TGCGCCAGCAGCCCAATAGGGGGGCTTGGCACTGAAGCTTTCTTT.

This chain uses TRBV13 with TRBJ2-2; D gene uncertain. This CDR3 region has 15 residues. Germline CDR1 and CDR2: PRHDT and FYEKMQ (reference sequence). V gave up 4 bases and J gave up 9 bases, with 18 bases separating them. The CDR3 region is CASSSPPVGPRELFF. The DNA for the CDR3 is TGTGCCAGCAGCTCGCCACCCGTCGGTCCCCGGGAGCTGTTTTTT.

The V gene is TRBV9, the J gene TRBJ2-1, with D unresolved. The CDR3 has 12 residues. CDR1 and CDR2 from the germline V gene are SGDLS and YYNGEE. V lost 4 bases, J lost 2 bases, and 4 bases lay in between. The CDR3, as DNA: TGTGCCAGCAGCCTTACCTACAATGAGCAGTTCTTC. It is translated as CASSLTYNEQFF.

This chain links TRBV30 with TRBJ1-1; 9 bases are shared with TRBD1. J was trimmed by 1 base and V by 3 bases; bases with no gene match: 6. This CDR3 spans 15 amino acids. Germline V gene lookup returns CDR1 GTSNPN and CDR2 SVGIG (reference sequence). CDR3 sequence: CAWSRLQGANTEAFF. The CDR3 region has the DNA TGTGCCTGGAGCCGATTACAGGGGGCGAACACTGAAGCTTTCTTT. The variable domain in full, completed from reference TRBV30 and TRBJ1-1, reads SQTIHQWPATLVQPVGSPLSLECTVEGTSNPNLYWYRQAAGRGLQLLFYSVGIGQISSEVPQNLSASRPQDRQFILSSKKLLLSDSGFYLCAWSRLQGANTEAFFGQGTRLTVV.

The CDR3 bases are TGTGCCAGCAGCTTGGCCCTCGGGACAGGGACCTACGAGCAGTACTTC. Protein: CASSLALGTGTYEQYF. This chain links TRBV5-6 with TRBJ2-7, with 9 bases aligning to TRBD1. The ends lost 0 bases at V and 2 bases at J; junction bases unmatched: 6. Germline loops: CDR1 SGHDT, CDR2 YYEEEE. The CDR3 extends over 16 amino acids. Filled out from reference TRBV5-6 and TRBJ2-7, the complete variable domain reads DAGVTQSPTHLIKTRGQQVTLRCSPKSGHDTVSWYQQALGQGPQFIFQYYEEEERQRGNFPDRFSGHQFPNYSSELNVNALLLGDSALYLCASSLALGTGTYEQYFGPGTRLTVT.

J is TRBJ2-1 and V is TRBV7-2; D is perhaps TRBD1 or TRBD2 (5 bases each). V lost 2 bases and J 1 base, leaving 12 bases between the germline ends. Germline CDR1 is SGHTA and CDR2 is FQGNSA. This CDR3 comprises 16 residues. The DNA of the CDR3 is TGTGCCAGCAGCTTATGGGGGTCCGGATCCTACAATGAGCAGTTCTTC. This gives the protein CASSLWGSGSYNEQFF.

This chain connects TRBV10-3 to TRBJ2-1, with 8 bases matching TRBD2. Germline V gives CDR1 ENHRY, CDR2 SYGVKD. There are 15 residues in the CDR3. The V and J ends lost 4 bases and 8 bases, in that order; junction bases with no gene match: 10. Written as DNA, the CDR3 is TGTGCCATCAGTGCCCCCGGGACTAGAGGCGATGAGCAGTTCTTC. Translating gives CAISAPGTRGDEQFF.

The chain couples TRBV5-4 to TRBJ1-4, with 7 bases lining up with TRBD1. This CDR3 spans 15 amino acids. CDR1 is SGHNT and CDR2 is YYREEE in the germline V gene (reference sequence). Unmatched junction bases numbered 6, after V lost 4 bases and J lost 3 bases. CDR3 DNA sequence: TGTGCCAGCAGCAATACAGGGGCATCTAATGAAAAACTGTTTTTT. Encoded protein: CASSNTGASNEKLFF.

This sequence joins TRBV23-1 and TRBJ2-1; 11 nucleotides line up with TRBD2. TRBV23-1 is sorted into the ORF group, with uncertain function. Trimming at V came to 1 base and at J to 3 bases, leaving 5 bases not matched to a gene. The CDR3 sequence is 17 residues long. The chain's CDR3 is CASSQWETSGDYNEQFF. The CDR3, as DNA: TGCGCCAGCAGTCAATGGGAGACTAGCGGGGACTACAATGAGCAGTTCTTC.